The TCR beta chain described here comes from a study of T cells in localized non-small cell lung cancer. Study-level points and caveats: Paired adjacent lung recovered a median roughly 50 of the top 100 tumor clones. Clonality peaked in uninvolved adjacent lung rather than tumor. Sequencing was restricted to one tumor region; therefore, heterogeneity remains possible. Longer overall survival accompanied higher blood T cell density.

This clone was observed a handful of times. The target antigen is unknown. Method: immunoSEQ multiplex PCR; TCRdb's copy keeps in-frame clones and lacks some. Of fewer than 1,500 clones detected, roughly a quarter appear once; the ten largest clones hold roughly a tenth. V lost 5 bases and J 5 bases, leaving 15 bases between the germline ends. The germline V gene encodes CDR1 SGHNT and CDR2 YENEEA. The CDR3 has 14 amino acids. The V gene is TRBV11-3, the J gene TRBJ1-1; perhaps TRBD1 as D (5 bases). The source is a male donor at least 60 years old with stage I lung adenocarcinoma. Source: lung tumor tissue, taken before any cancer treatment. The CDR3 DNA reads TGTGCCAGCAGCACATCGGGGCTGAGGACTGAAGCTTTCTTT. Residues: CASSTSGLRTEAFF.